Listed below are T cell receptor beta chains from one sample, sequenced in a study of blood T cell repertoires in COVID-19. TCRdb keeps only in-frame clones here, not all; method: immunoSEQ multiplex PCR. The sample holds 300,000 to 400,000 clones, around nine tenths seen once. Sequencing was carried out using peripheral blood. These receptor sequences come from a man aged 45-65 years with active or convalescent COVID-19. The CDR3 runs from the conserved cysteine through the conserved F or W. The order of the fields is CDR3 protein, CDR3 length, V gene.

CASSLAGGSPTRQETQYF 18 TRBV5-1
CASSQVWGGRGYTF 14 TRBV4-1
CATSRGREGTYGYTF 15 TRBV15
CASRQTTNEKLFF 13 TRBV5-1
CATSDPLAAETQYF 14 TRBV24-1
CASSYETGNTGELFF 15 TRBV5-1
CASSPGEGRNTIYF 14 TRBV5-1
CASSPPSRTSGTGELFF 17 TRBV18
CASSSRQGWDQPQHF 15 TRBV7-3
CSVYRGNYGYTF 12 TRBV29-1
CASSGDRGEGYGYTF 15 TRBV19
CASSLGGRGEQYF 13 TRBV12-3/TRBV12-4
CASSYGGGSTDTQYF 15 TRBV6-2/TRBV6-3
CASSYLSSGSGDEQFF 16 TRBV6-5
CSVVRGYGYTF 11 TRBV29-1
CASTKLAGGYNEQFF 15 TRBV27
CASSLVGQGDYGYTF 15 TRBV5-1
CASSPGRGGEQFF 13 TRBV7-9
CASSPPEPNEKLFF 14 TRBV3-1/TRBV3-2
CASSLVRGQGTQYF 14 TRBV28
CASSRGGFQPQHF 13 TRBV4-3
CAISPGTGHNEQFF 14 TRBV10-3
CASNGDGEQFF 11 TRBV2
CASRGDRGHGDTQYF 15 TRBV2
CASRENNEQFF 11 TRBV5-1
CASTDSYLMNTEAFF 15 TRBV18
CASSVVSGPGNEQFF 15 TRBV9
CASSRLGQGRAYGYTF 16 TRBV28
CASSLRGNEQYF 12 TRBV27
CASTTVGTGGEQYF 14 TRBV7-9
CASSFKGEQFF 11 TRBV28
CASTPGQGVPDTQYF 15 TRBV19
CASSPGLAGGMDEQFF 16 TRBV5-1
CASSSGRQPQHF 12 TRBV28
CASSQRGTYGYTF 13 TRBV27
CASSYQGEAGYTF 13 TRBV6-2/TRBV6-3
CASSVTGDYGYTF 13 TRBV2
CASMRTSYEQFF 12 TRBV2
CARDRRGIGGYTF 13 TRBV30
CASSSGGAGEQYF 13 TRBV11-2
CASGRDRNEKLFF 13 TRBV19
CASSPRGQGRGTEAFF 16 TRBV18
CASSESGVGEKLFF 14 TRBV2
CASSLPHERASTDTQYF 17 TRBV5-1
CASSIPGLALTDTQYF 16 TRBV28
CASSSRTGVAGELFF 15 TRBV5-5
CASSMSQGLYGYTF 14 TRBV3-1/TRBV3-2
CASSEAGLGLSEQYF 15 TRBV2
CASSLGAGQETQYF 14 TRBV7-9
CASSQGRDRGLETEAFF 17 TRBV14
CASSTQGQGYTEAFF 15 TRBV7-3
CASSLASSGYSYNEQFF 17 TRBV5-1